The T cell receptor (beta chain) under discussion was sequenced for a study of beta chain features in type 1 diabetes. About the research overall: Sorted cells numbering 95 million to 110 million were examined across all samples. Study-level findings and limits: Researchers report that Type 1 diabetes patients had moderately but significantly shorter TCRB CDR3s across all four CD4+ subsets. The similarity of naive, central memory and Treg TCRB repertoires appeared greater among patients than among healthy donors.

V was pared by 4 bases and J by 4 bases, with 7 bases of the junction left unmatched. This CDR3 region has 16 residues. The germline CDR1 and CDR2 sequences are SGHNT and YYREEE (reference sequence). This clone was seen a handful of times. Antigen: not known. The sequenced template was cDNA made from the entire isolated RNA. Sequencing was performed with immunoSEQ multiplex PCR; in TCRdb, only in-frame clones are kept and a portion is missing. Seen here are roughly 280,000 clones, around 22% observed once, and the top ten hold 0.012%. The specimen was naive CD4+ T cells from blood. V and J are TRBV5-4 and TRBJ2-3; 12 bases match TRBD2. The sequence was obtained from a woman between 25 and 40 years old with type 1 diabetes. The CDR3 DNA sequence: TGTGCCAGCAGCCCAGGACTAGCGGGATTTCCAGATACGCAGTATTTT. It is translated as CASSPGLAGFPDTQYF.